The 11 T cell receptor beta chains reported below all come from one sample, sequenced in a study of identifying expanded T cells in peripheral blood. Here immunoSEQ multiplex PCR was the method, and the copy in TCRdb shows in-frame clones only, minus some. This table has about 89,000 clones, approximately 88% appearing once. The sample was blood. These TCRs come from a person aged 18 to 75 in good health.

This clone has a single count. The gene calls are TRBV6-4 and TRBJ2-2; perhaps TRBD1 as D (7 bases). V lost 2 bases and J lost 3, with 13 bases in between. Per germline, CDR1 MRHNA and CDR2 SNTAGT. The CDR3 runs to 16 residues. CDR3: CASSDGSRGDTGELFF. The CDR3 DNA reads TGTGCCAGCAGTGACGGGTCCAGGGGGGACACCGGGGAGCTGTTTTTT.

As regards this clone: A read error may account for a junction end that differs from germline. J is TRBJ2-1 and V is TRBV29-1; D possibly corresponds to TRBD2 (5 bases). CDR1 and CDR2 from the germline V gene are SQVTM and ANQGSEA. This CDR3 has 11 residues. DNA for the CDR3: TGCAGCGTGGAGTCAAACGGGAATAGGCTCTTC. Its translation: CSVESNGNRLF.

J is TRBJ1-4 and V is TRBV6-5, with D hard to call. The V end lost 6 bases, the J end lost 7 bases, and 18 bases lay between the germline ends. Germline assignment: CDR1 MNHEY and CDR2 SVGAGI. This CDR3 comprises 15 residues. The CDR3 loop reads CASSSGGGPIEKLFF. CDR3 bases: TGTGCCAGCAGCTCCGGTGGCGGTCCCATTGAAAAACTGTTTTTT.

V and J are TRBV30 and TRBJ1-5; possibly TRBD1 for D (6 bases). Germline V gene data show CDR1 as GTSNPN and CDR2 as SVGIG (reference sequence). The CDR3 loop spans 13 amino acids. V lost 2 bases to trimming and J lost 6 bases, with 11 bases between them. CDR3 sequence (DNA): TGTGCCTGGAGTCTACAGGGAGGTCAGCCCCAGCATTTT. Translated, it gives CAWSLQGGQPQHF.

The gene calls are TRBV19 and TRBJ1-2; no firm D call. Germline CDR1 LNHDA, CDR2 SQIVND (reference sequence). Trimming took 3 bases from V and 3 from J, leaving 11 bases between them. This CDR3 contains 14 residues. The CDR3 loop reads CASSIPPADYGYTF. CDR3 coding DNA: TGTGCCAGTAGTATCCCTCCGGCCGACTATGGCTACACCTTC.

This chain connects TRBV5-4 to TRBJ2-4; D might be TRBD1 (5 bases). Germline-derived CDR1 and CDR2 are SGHNT and YYREEE (reference sequence). This CDR3 has 14 amino acids. V was trimmed by 4 bases and J by 0 bases, leaving 8 bases between them. The CDR3 here is CASSLQVAKNIQYF. The CDR3, as DNA: TGTGCCAGCAGCCTACAGGTAGCCAAAAACATTCAGTACTTC.

This clone was counted between two and nine times. The CDR3 DNA is TGCGCCAGCAGCTTGGCAGGGAGGAATTCACCCCTCCACTTT. Its protein product is CASSLAGRNSPLHF. V and J are TRBV5-1 and TRBJ1-6, with D possibly being TRBD1 (5 bases). From germline, CDR1 is SGHRS and CDR2 YFSETQ. Trimming took off 0 bases at V and 7 bases at J, with 8 bases between the two ends. The CDR3 has 14 amino acids.

The rearrangement uses TRBV6-6 and TRBJ2-3, with 9 bases that match TRBD2. CDR3 length equals 15 residues. J was trimmed by 6 bases and V by 7 bases; bases with no gene match: 11. Germline V gene data show CDR1 as MNHNY and CDR2 as SVGAGI (reference sequence). DNA of the CDR3: TGTGCCAGCACCTCGGAGACTAGCGGTTTTGATACGCAGTATTTT. Protein sequence: CASTSETSGFDTQYF.

The chain has TRBV30 and TRBJ2-3; no definite D call. The CDR3 covers 15 residues. The germline V and J ends were trimmed by 3 bases and 4 bases, with 17 bases remaining between them. Germline V CDR1 and CDR2: GTSNPN, SVGIG (reference sequence). The DNA of the CDR3 is TGTGCCTGGAGCCGCCCCGTGCGCACATCAGATACGCAGTATTTT. Translated, it gives CAWSRPVRTSDTQYF.

This chain connects TRBV9 to TRBJ1-2; 9 bases match TRBD1. CDR1 SGDLS and CDR2 YYNGEE come from the germline V gene. V lost 4 bases, J lost 4 bases, and 2 bases stayed unmatched. CDR3 size: 13 residues. The CDR3 region is CASSTGGGYGYTF. The CDR3, as DNA: TGTGCCAGCAGCACAGGGGGCGGCTATGGCTACACCTTC.

This chain joins TRBV9 and TRBJ1-1, with unresolved D. CDR1 and CDR2 from the germline V gene are SGDLS and YYNGEE. This CDR3 contains 14 residues. Trimming shortened V by 0 bases and J by 5 bases, and 11 bases separated the two germline ends. The CDR3 region has the DNA TGTGCCAGCAGCGTAGGGGGAGGGATGACTGAAGCTTTCTTT. Encoded protein: CASSVGGGMTEAFF.